This T cell receptor (beta chain) was sequenced for a study of shared clonotypes between healthy human individuals. Deep-level assay runs were performed. Method: immunoSEQ multiplex PCR; TCRdb's copy keeps in-frame clones and lacks some. The table has approximately 2.5 million clones, roughly 93% seen once. Study-wide results and limits: A generally larger estimated richness was seen in naive subsets than in memory subsets. Of the naive CD4 clonotypes, about 5.4% were shared across a few donors.

V shed 0 bases, J shed 3 bases, and the junction held 2 bases outside the gene matches. Germline V gene lookup returns CDR1 MNHEY and CDR2 SVGAGI. This CDR3 region has 15 residues. For this clone: As yet, its antigen is unknown.

The chain recombines TRBV6-5 with TRBJ2-7; TRBD2 matches 10 bases. Sequencing was performed on naive CD4+ T cells from PBMCs. Subset: CD45RA+ positively selected. This clonotype originated in a man younger than 35 in good health. Some clones in this sample may be carry-over from other donors' samples. In DNA form, the CDR3 reads TGTGCCAGCAGTTACTCATGGACTAGCGGCTACGAGCAGTACTTC. Translating it yields CASSYSWTSGYEQYF.